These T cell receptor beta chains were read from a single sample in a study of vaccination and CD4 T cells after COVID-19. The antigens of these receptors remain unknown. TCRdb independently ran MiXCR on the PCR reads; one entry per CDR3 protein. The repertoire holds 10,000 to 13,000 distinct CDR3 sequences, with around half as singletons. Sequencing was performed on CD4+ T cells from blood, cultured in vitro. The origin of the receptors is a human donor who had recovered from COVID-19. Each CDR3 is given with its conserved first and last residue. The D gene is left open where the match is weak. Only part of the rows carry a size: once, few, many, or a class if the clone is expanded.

CDR3 protein: CASSMREGPETQYF
CDR3 DNA: TGTGCCAGTAGTATGCGGGAGGGCCCAGAGACCCAGTACTTC
J gene: TRBJ2-5
D gene: TRBD2
clone size: -
V gene: TRBV19

CDR3 protein: CSATRDGQETQYF
CDR3 DNA: TGCAGTGCTACCCGGGACGGACAAGAGACCCAGTACTTC
J gene: TRBJ2-5
D gene: -
clone size: once
V gene: TRBV20-1

CDR3 protein: CSASRANGYTF
CDR3 DNA: TGCAGTGCTAGTCGAGCCAATGGCTACACCTTC
J gene: TRBJ1-2
D gene: -
clone size: -
V gene: TRBV20-1

CDR3 protein: CASSLQETSDTQYF
CDR3 DNA: TGTGCCAGCAGCTTACAGGAGACCTCAGATACGCAGTATTTT
J gene: TRBJ2-3
D gene: -
clone size: -
V gene: TRBV5-4

CDR3 protein: CASSLEGVTQYF
CDR3 DNA: TGTGCCAGCAGCTTAGAAGGGGTGACCCAGTACTTC
J gene: TRBJ2-5
D gene: -
clone size: few
V gene: TRBV11-2

CDR3 protein: CAISEKRTGGAGGGDTEAFF
CDR3 DNA: TGTGCCATCAGTGAGAAAAGGACAGGGGGCGCTGGTGGAGGGGACACTGAAGCTTTCTTT
J gene: TRBJ1-1
D gene: TRBD1
clone size: -
V gene: TRBV10-3

CDR3 protein: CASSALGGARDEQYF
CDR3 DNA: TGCGCCAGCAGCGCCCTCGGCGGGGCCAGGGACGAGCAGTACTTC
J gene: TRBJ2-7
D gene: -
clone size: -
V gene: TRBV5-1

CDR3 protein: CSAATEPLSLNTEAFF
CDR3 DNA: TGCAGTGCAGCCACCGAACCCCTTTCTCTGAACACTGAAGCTTTCTTT
J gene: TRBJ1-1
D gene: -
clone size: -
V gene: TRBV20-1

CDR3 protein: CASSLVPKETQYF
CDR3 DNA: TGTGCCAGCAGCTTAGTTCCCAAAGAGACCCAGTACTTC
J gene: TRBJ2-5
D gene: -
clone size: -
V gene: TRBV5-4

CDR3 protein: CASSQGLAGGTSSYEQYF
CDR3 DNA: TGCGCCAGCAGCCAAGGGCTAGCGGGAGGAACGAGCTCCTACGAGCAGTACTTC
J gene: TRBJ2-7
D gene: TRBD2
clone size: -
V gene: TRBV4-1

CDR3 protein: CASSRAGGSFNEQYF
CDR3 DNA: TGTGCCAGCAGCCGGGCGGGGGGGTCGTTCAACGAGCAGTACTTC
J gene: TRBJ2-7
D gene: TRBD2
clone size: few
V gene: TRBV4-2

CDR3 protein: CASELDSNQPQHF
CDR3 DNA: TGTGCCAGCGAGTTGGATAGCAATCAGCCCCAGCATTTT
J gene: TRBJ1-5
D gene: -
clone size: -
V gene: TRBV28

CDR3 protein: CASGSGVSGFTF
CDR3 DNA: TGTGCCAGCGGGTCGGGGGTTAGTGGCTTCACCTTC
J gene: TRBJ1-2
D gene: -
clone size: -
V gene: TRBV27

CDR3 protein: CASSYDWRAETQYF
CDR3 DNA: TGTGCCAGCAGTTACGATTGGAGGGCAGAGACCCAGTACTTC
J gene: TRBJ2-5
D gene: -
clone size: few
V gene: TRBV6-5

CDR3 protein: CASSVGIGGRTDTQYF
CDR3 DNA: TGTGCCAGCAGCGTAGGCATCGGGGGGCGCACAGATACGCAGTATTTT
J gene: TRBJ2-3
D gene: -
clone size: -
V gene: TRBV9

CDR3 protein: CASSLMDRTVNTEAFF
CDR3 DNA: TGTGCCAGCAGTTTAATGGATCGGACGGTGAACACTGAAGCTTTCTTT
J gene: TRBJ1-1
D gene: -
clone size: -
V gene: TRBV28

CDR3 protein: CSVEATGRIYGYTF
CDR3 DNA: TGCAGCGTTGAAGCGACAGGGAGGATCTATGGCTACACCTTC
J gene: TRBJ1-2
D gene: TRBD1
clone size: -
V gene: TRBV29-1

CDR3 protein: CAISDPGHLLQYF
CDR3 DNA: TGTGCCATCAGTGACCCGGGACACCTCCTGCAGTACTTC
J gene: TRBJ2-7
D gene: -
clone size: -
V gene: TRBV10-3

CDR3 protein: CASSLTGTEKNIQYF
CDR3 DNA: TGTGCCAGCAGCTTGACCGGGACAGAAAAAAACATTCAGTACTTC
J gene: TRBJ2-4
D gene: TRBD1
clone size: -
V gene: TRBV11-2

CDR3 protein: CASSHAGGRSYNSPLHF
CDR3 DNA: TGTGCCAGCAGCCACGCAGGGGGCCGCTCCTATAATTCACCCCTCCACTTT
J gene: TRBJ1-6
D gene: TRBD1
clone size: -
V gene: TRBV5-4

CDR3 protein: CASSLRPQGANTGELFF
CDR3 DNA: TGTGCCAGCAGTTTACGCCCCCAGGGGGCCAACACCGGGGAGCTGTTTTTT
J gene: TRBJ2-2
D gene: TRBD1
clone size: -
V gene: TRBV27

CDR3 protein: CASSLGLGPPDTQYF
CDR3 DNA: TGTGCCAGCAGTTTAGGGCTTGGGCCTCCCGATACGCAGTATTTT
J gene: TRBJ2-3
D gene: -
clone size: -
V gene: TRBV28

CDR3 protein: CASSFVGGRPDTQYF
CDR3 DNA: TGTGCCAGCAGCTTCGTCGGGGGAAGGCCAGATACGCAGTATTTT
J gene: TRBJ2-3
D gene: -
clone size: -
V gene: TRBV7-3

CDR3 protein: CASSLGRRRGANGYTF
CDR3 DNA: TGTGCCAGCAGCTTAGGTCGCCGCAGGGGCGCAAATGGCTACACCTTC
J gene: TRBJ1-2
D gene: -
clone size: -
V gene: TRBV7-8

CDR3 protein: CASSQEQTRDEAFF
CDR3 DNA: TGCGCCAGCAGCCAAGAACAGACAAGGGACGAAGCTTTCTTT
J gene: TRBJ1-1
D gene: -
clone size: -
V gene: TRBV4-1

CDR3 protein: CAISRLAGSKEQYF
CDR3 DNA: TGTGCCATCAGTAGACTAGCGGGATCGAAAGAGCAGTACTTC
J gene: TRBJ2-7
D gene: TRBD2
clone size: -
V gene: TRBV10-3

CDR3 protein: CATSSPPGGQARGDTQYF
CDR3 DNA: TGTGCCACCAGCAGCCCCCCGGGTGGACAGGCCCGGGGGGATACGCAGTATTTT
J gene: TRBJ2-3
D gene: -
clone size: -
V gene: TRBV15

CDR3 protein: CASTIRSYNSPLHF
CDR3 DNA: TGTGCCAGCACGATTCGGTCCTATAATTCACCCCTCCACTTT
J gene: TRBJ1-6
D gene: -
clone size: -
V gene: TRBV28

CDR3 protein: CSAGGTTGGSTTGYTF
CDR3 DNA: TGCAGTGCTGGGGGGACTACAGGGGGCTCAACTACAGGCTACACCTTC
J gene: TRBJ1-2
D gene: TRBD1
clone size: -
V gene: TRBV20-1

CDR3 protein: CASSIDGEKPQHF
CDR3 DNA: TGTGCCAGTAGTATAGACGGGGAGAAGCCCCAGCATTTT
J gene: TRBJ1-5
D gene: -
clone size: -
V gene: TRBV19

CDR3 protein: CASSHYSGQGGYEQYF
CDR3 DNA: TGTGCCAGCAGCCATTACTCCGGACAGGGTGGGTACGAGCAGTACTTC
J gene: TRBJ2-7
D gene: TRBD1
clone size: few
V gene: TRBV7-9

CDR3 protein: CASSLVVAGSYEQYF
CDR3 DNA: TGTGCCAGCAGCTTGGTGGTAGCGGGATCCTACGAGCAGTACTTC
J gene: TRBJ2-7
D gene: TRBD2
clone size: -
V gene: TRBV7-9

CDR3 protein: CASKVEAQATGELFF
CDR3 DNA: TGTGCCAGCAAAGTTGAGGCCCAGGCCACCGGGGAGCTGTTTTTT
J gene: TRBJ2-2
D gene: -
clone size: few
V gene: TRBV6-1

CDR3 protein: CASSLQRGSETQYF
CDR3 DNA: TGTGCCAGCTCTTTACAGCGGGGTAGTGAGACCCAGTACTTC
J gene: TRBJ2-5
D gene: TRBD2
clone size: -
V gene: TRBV27

CDR3 protein: CASSQDRPYEKLFF
CDR3 DNA: TGTGCCAGCAGCCAGGACAGGCCATATGAAAAACTGTTTTTT
J gene: TRBJ1-4
D gene: TRBD1
clone size: -
V gene: TRBV28

CDR3 protein: CASRQGGAEAFF
CDR3 DNA: TGTGCCAGCAGGCAGGGGGGAGCTGAAGCTTTCTTT
J gene: TRBJ1-1
D gene: TRBD1
clone size: few
V gene: TRBV27

CDR3 protein: CASSSTPVSEQFF
CDR3 DNA: TGTGCCAGCAGCTCTACCCCTGTAAGTGAGCAGTTCTTC
J gene: TRBJ2-1
D gene: -
clone size: -
V gene: TRBV7-3

CDR3 protein: CASNGGGASGANVLTF
CDR3 DNA: TGTGCCAGCAACGGAGGGGGCGCATCCGGGGCCAACGTCCTGACTTTC
J gene: TRBJ2-6
D gene: -
clone size: -
V gene: TRBV27

CDR3 protein: CASSARVANTGELFF
CDR3 DNA: TGTGCCAGCAGTGCCCGGGTGGCGAACACCGGGGAGCTGTTTTTT
J gene: TRBJ2-2
D gene: -
clone size: few
V gene: TRBV6-1